This T cell receptor (beta chain) was identified during a study of beta chain features in type 1 diabetes. In the study overall: Healthy donors and patients had similar age, gender and cell yields. Cells sorted and examined across all samples totaled 107,917,701. Overall study findings and caveats: All four CD4+ subsets of Type 1 diabetes patients contained TCRB CDR3s that were moderately but significantly shorter.

What was sequenced were expressed TCRB transcripts, since all of the isolated RNA had been reverse transcribed. The table came from immunoSEQ multiplex PCR; TCRdb's copy has only in-frame clones and leaves some out. The sample includes 300,000 to 400,000 clones, about 14% of them seen just once. Staining for CD45RO/CCR7/CD25/CD127/CD95/CD27 allowed sorting of CD4+ naive, central memory, regulatory and stem cell-like memory cells. Each of the sorted populations had a purity greater than 95%. This clone was seen more than once but under ten times. The antigen remains unidentified. The CDR3 runs to 12 residues. CDR1 and CDR2 from the germline V gene are SGHAT and FQNNGV. The ends were cut back, 5 bases at V and 7 bases at J, with 8 bases in the middle.

This rearrangement joins TRBV11-2 to TRBJ2-2; D uncertain. The sequencing sample was made of naive CD4+ T cells from blood. This clonotype was sampled from a young woman with type 1 diabetes. The CDR3 DNA reads as TGTGCCAGCAGCCCTAACGACGGGGAGCTGTTTTTT. Protein sequence: CASSPNDGELFF.